Below, 29 T cell receptor beta chains from the same sample are listed, as sequenced in a study of CD8+ T cells in alopecia areata. Sequencing relied on a cDNA template that was reverse transcribed from extracted RNA. Data came from immunoSEQ multiplex PCR; TCRdb stores just in-frame clones and leaves some out. The sample yields 150,000 or so clones, 45% to 60% seen once. The input for sequencing was CD8+ T cells sorted from blood, taken at week 0. The receptors originated from a human donor with alopecia areata.

The sample holds one count of this clone. V and J are TRBV6-5 and TRBJ2-1; weak D call: TRBD2 (6 bases). Trimming stripped 4 bases from V and 6 bases from J, with 13 bases between. Per germline, CDR1 MNHEY and CDR2 SVGAGI. The CDR3 loop spans 14 amino acids. The CDR3 coding sequence is TGTGCCAGCAGTTCGACTAGATTTTTCAATGAGCAGTTCTTC. Protein: CASSSTRFFNEQFF.

This chain uses TRBV7-2 with TRBJ1-1; TRBD1 matches 7 bases. Losses at the gene ends were 4 bases for V and 3 bases for J; bases not matched to a gene: 11. The CDR3 consists of 16 residues. Germline CDR1 is SGHTA and CDR2 is FQGNSA. The CDR3 loop is CASSYTPGGWDTEAFF. For the CDR3, the DNA is TGTGCCAGCAGCTACACCCCAGGGGGTTGGGACACTGAAGCTTTCTTT.

This clone was counted once. The chain couples TRBV29-1 to TRBJ2-1, with a possible D match to TRBD1 (6 bases). V lost 4 bases to trimming and J lost 2 bases, with 15 bases between them. CDR3 length equals 15 residues. Germline V gives CDR1 SQVTM, CDR2 ANQGSEA. The CDR3 loop is CSVGFGDRPYNEQFF. CDR3 nucleotide sequence: TGCAGCGTTGGTTTCGGTGACAGGCCCTACAATGAGCAGTTCTTC.

The CDR3 is CASLPGDSMNTEAFF. In nucleotides, the CDR3 is TGCGCCAGCCTACCAGGGGATAGTATGAACACTGAAGCTTTCTTT. This chain connects TRBV5-1 to TRBJ1-1; D perhaps matches TRBD1 (6 bases). The germline V and J ends were trimmed by 7 bases and 0 bases, with 16 bases remaining between them. Looked up from germline, CDR1 is SGHRS and CDR2 is YFSETQ. The CDR3 extends over 15 amino acids. Full variable domain (missing parts from reference TRBV5-1 and TRBJ1-1): KAGVTQTPRYLIKTRGQQVTLSCSPISGHRSVSWYQQTPGQGLQFLFEYFSETQRNKGNFPGRFSGRQFSNSRSEMNVSTLELGDSALYLCASLPGDSMNTEAFFGQGTRLTVV.

The CDR3 region is CAWTPGGNGYTF. CDR3 DNA sequence: TGTGCCTGGACCCCCGGAGGCAATGGCTACACCTTC. The V call is TRBV30, the J call TRBJ1-2; no clear D gene. This CDR3 contains 12 residues. The V end lost 4 bases, the J end lost 6 bases, and 12 bases lay between the germline ends. Germline V gene sequence: CDR1 GTSNPN, CDR2 SVGIG (reference sequence).

This clone has only a few counts. The chain links TRBV19 to TRBJ2-1, with 8 nucleotides matching TRBD2. The CDR3 is 16 amino acids. V shed 5 bases and J 3 bases; nucleotides not matched to a gene: 9. Germline-derived CDR1 and CDR2 are LNHDA and SQIVND (reference sequence). The CDR3 is CASSLRAGDNYNEQFF. CDR3 in DNA: TGTGCCAGTAGTCTCCGAGCGGGGGACAACTACAATGAGCAGTTCTTC.

The V call is TRBV4-3, the J call TRBJ2-1, with D possibly TRBD2 on 5 matching bases. Germline V lookup: CDR1 LGHNA, CDR2 YSLEER. This CDR3 has 14 residues. V was clipped by 4 bases and J by 0 bases, with 7 bases between them. This chain's CDR3 is CASSPGVSYNEQFF. The CDR3, as DNA: TGCGCCAGCAGCCCCGGGGTCTCCTACAATGAGCAGTTCTTC.

This chain connects TRBV4-1 to TRBJ2-1, with D uncertain. The V end was cut by 3 bases, the J end by 9 bases, with 21 bases between. CDR1 is MGHRA, CDR2 YSYEKL, per germline. The CDR3 length is 16 residues. In nucleotides, the CDR3 is TGCGCCAGCAGCCATTCCATTCTGAGTGTATCTACTGAGCAGTTCTTC. This gives the protein CASSHSILSVSTEQFF.

This clone was counted between two and nine times. This chain uses TRBV10-3 with TRBJ1-2; D is unresolved. The CDR3 sequence is 14 residues long. CDR1 is ENHRY, CDR2 SYGVKD, per germline. Trimming removed 2 bases from V and 6 bases from J, with 13 bases in between. CDR3 residues: CAISELPGKDGYTF. The CDR3 DNA is TGTGCCATCAGTGAGCTGCCGGGAAAGGATGGCTACACCTTC.

DNA of the CDR3: TGCAGCGTTGAAGATCTCACGACCAGCAATGAGCAGTTCTTC. Amino acids: CSVEDLTTSNEQFF. The chain recombines TRBV29-1 with TRBJ2-1, with D unclear. Looked up from germline, CDR1 is SQVTM and CDR2 is ANQGSEA. Deletions cut 0 bases from V and 6 bases from J, with 12 bases between. This CDR3 is 14 amino acids long.

For this clone: The junction departs from germline at one end; a sequencing error may be responsible. The chain links TRBV7-9 to TRBJ2-7; 13 nucleotides agree with TRBD2. Per the germline V gene, CDR1 is SEHNR and CDR2 is FQNEAQ (reference sequence). This CDR3 contains 15 residues. For the CDR3, the DNA is TGTGCCAACAGCTCGACTAGCGGGAGGCCCTACGAGCAGTACTTC. This translates into CANSSTSGRPYEQYF.

The chain has TRBV7-9 and TRBJ1-1; D remains unclear. CDR3 length equals 14 residues. Germline CDR1 reads SEHNR; CDR2 reads FQNEAQ (reference sequence). Trimming stripped 6 bases from V and 4 bases from J, with 15 bases between. The CDR3 sequence: CASSQPSDGTEAFF. In DNA form, the CDR3 reads TGTGCCAGCAGTCAACCCAGTGATGGCACTGAAGCTTTCTTT. Based on the CDR3 plus reference TRBV7-9 and TRBJ1-1, the full variable domain is DTGVSQNPRHKITKRGQNVTFRCDPISEHNRLYWYRQTLGQGPEFLTYFQNEAQLEKSRLLSDRFSAERPKGSFSTLEIQRTEQGDSAMYLCASSQPSDGTEAFFGQGTRLTVV.

The chain links TRBV4-3 to TRBJ2-1; 7 nucleotides match TRBD1. Germline V lookup: CDR1 LGHNA, CDR2 YSLEER. After removal of 4 bases from V and 7 bases from J, the junction contained 7 bases not matched to a gene. The CDR3 is 14 residues long. CDR3 bases: TGCGCCAGCAGCCGGGCAGGGGGTCGAAATGAGCAGTTCTTC. It is translated as CASSRAGGRNEQFF.

V usage is TRBV4-3 and J usage is TRBJ2-3, with D possibly being TRBD2 (6 bases). CDR3 length: 15 amino acids. The V end lost 5 bases, the J end lost 0 bases, and 12 bases lay between the germline ends. CDR1 LGHNA and CDR2 YSLEER come from the germline V gene. CDR3 region: CASSGSGTSTDTQYF. For the CDR3, the DNA is TGCGCCAGCAGCGGATCCGGGACTAGCACAGATACGCAGTATTTT.

This clone was observed a few times. The chain is built from TRBV2 and TRBJ2-7, with a weak D call TRBD1 (6 bases). Per germline, CDR1 SNHLY and CDR2 FYNNEI. The CDR3 extends over 13 amino acids. Trimming removed 5 bases at V and 2 bases at J, with 10 bases between. CDR3 region: CASSRGTAYEQYF. The CDR3, as DNA: TGTGCCAGCAGTAGGGGGACCGCCTACGAGCAGTACTTC.

The chain links TRBV4-3 to TRBJ2-1, with 8 bases lining up with TRBD1. This CDR3 spans 12 amino acids. Per germline, CDR1 LGHNA and CDR2 YSLEER. With V trimmed by 4 bases and J by 10 bases, 3 bases remained unmatched. The CDR3 coding sequence is TGCGCCAGCAGCCCGACAGGGGTCGAGCAGTTCTTC. Protein: CASSPTGVEQFF.

The chain links TRBV27 to TRBJ2-7, with 7 bases aligning to TRBD2. This CDR3 has 14 residues. Germline V gene data show CDR1 as MNHEY and CDR2 as SMNVEV (reference sequence). Unmatched junction bases numbered 8, after V lost 5 bases and J lost 4 bases. The CDR3 nucleotides are TGTGCCAGCAGTACCGGGACTAACGAATACGAGCAGTACTTC. The encoded protein is CASSTGTNEYEQYF.

The chain combines TRBV19 with TRBJ2-5; possibly TRBD2 for D (6 bases). Germline CDR1 and CDR2: LNHDA and SQIVND (reference sequence). The CDR3 sequence is 12 residues long. Between the trimmed V and J ends, which lost 6 bases and 5 bases, there was a span of 10 bases. This chain's CDR3 is CASRASGETQYF. The CDR3, as DNA: TGTGCCAGTAGGGCGAGCGGGGAGACCCAGTACTTC.

The genes are TRBV6-5 and TRBJ1-1; D not resolved. V was trimmed by 4 bases and J by 1 base, leaving 7 bases between them. Germline assignment: CDR1 MNHEY and CDR2 SVGAGI. This CDR3 region has 13 residues. CDR3 loop: CASSLPGNTEAFF. As DNA, the CDR3 is TGTGCCAGCAGTTTACCGGGGAACACTGAAGCTTTCTTT.

A few counts support this clone. The rearrangement uses TRBV4-1 and TRBJ1-6; tentative D call: TRBD1 (6 bases). Germline-derived CDR1 and CDR2 are MGHRA and YSYEKL. V lost 7 bases to trimming and J lost 6 bases, with 13 bases between them. CDR3 size: 14 residues. The DNA of the CDR3 is TGCGCCAGCACTCGACAGGCGAGTAATTCACCCCTCCACTTT. As protein: CASTRQASNSPLHF.

This clone was seen once. The rearrangement links TRBV30 to TRBJ2-6; D call uncertain. Trimming cost V 2 bases and J 4 bases, with 6 bases left between them. Germline CDR1 is GTSNPN and CDR2 is SVGIG (reference sequence). The CDR3 length is 13 residues. The CDR3, as DNA: TGTGCCTGGAGTCTGGCCGGGGCCAACGTCCTGACTTTC. Translated: CAWSLAGANVLTF.

The CDR3 DNA reads TGTGCCAGCAGCTCTGAACGACTAGCGGGGGGCAATGAGCAGTTCTTC. Protein: CASSSERLAGGNEQFF. V and J are TRBV7-2 and TRBJ2-1; the match to TRBD2 covers 13 bases. Germline trimming cut 4 bases from V and 6 bases from J; bases unmatched to any gene: 6. Germline assignment: CDR1 SGHTA and CDR2 FQGNSA. The CDR3 extends over 16 amino acids.

V gene TRBV2 combines with J gene TRBJ2-5, with D uncertain. This CDR3 region has 10 residues. From germline, CDR1 is SNHLY and CDR2 FYNNEI. V lost 6 bases, J lost 4 bases, and 3 bases lay in between. CDR3 bases: TGTGCCAGCAGCGTAGAGACCCAGTACTTC. Protein sequence: CASSVETQYF. Full variable domain (outside the CDR3, taken from reference TRBV2 and TRBJ2-5): EPEVTQTPSHQVTQMGQEVILRCVPISNHLYFYWYRQILGQKVEFLVSFYNNEISEKSEIFDDQFSVERPDGSNFTLKIRSTKLEDSAMYFCASSVETQYFGPGTRLLVL.

The chain is built from TRBV20-1 and TRBJ2-7; D uncertain. Germline V gene data show CDR1 as DFQATT and CDR2 as SNEGSKA (reference sequence). Between the trimmed V and J ends, which lost 5 bases and 0 bases, there was a span of 5 bases. CDR3 size: 11 residues. The CDR3 spells CSARNSYEQYF. CDR3 bases: TGCAGTGCTCGCAACTCCTACGAGCAGTACTTC.

The rearrangement links TRBV13 to TRBJ2-5; D is ambiguous. CDR3 length: 14 amino acids. Germline CDR1 reads PRHDT; CDR2 reads FYEKMQ (reference sequence). V lost 1 base and J 1 base, leaving 7 bases between the germline ends. The CDR3 here is CASSLVSGQETQYF. For the CDR3, the DNA is TGTGCCAGCAGCTTAGTTTCTGGCCAAGAGACCCAGTACTTC.

The chain is built from TRBV27 and TRBJ2-1; tentative D call: TRBD1 (7 bases). The CDR3 consists of 12 residues. Germline V CDR1 and CDR2: MNHEY, SMNVEV (reference sequence). The ends were cut back, 5 bases at V and 14 bases at J, with 16 bases in the middle. The CDR3, as DNA: TGTGCCAGCAGTGCGGGACAGCTCTCCAAGTTCTTC. It encodes CASSAGQLSKFF.

This clone has a handful of counts. The chain joins TRBV15 to TRBJ2-2; the D gene is possibly TRBD1 (5 bases). Germline V gives CDR1 LNHNV, CDR2 YYDKDF (reference sequence). Between the trimmed V and J ends, which lost 3 bases and 6 bases, there was a span of 23 bases. CDR3 length: 18 amino acids. The CDR3 is CATSRDQTALPHPGELFF. In DNA, the CDR3 is TGTGCCACCAGCAGGGACCAGACAGCTTTGCCACACCCCGGGGAGCTGTTTTTT. The full variable domain, rest sourced from reference TRBV15 and TRBJ2-2, is DAMVIQNPRYQVTQFGKPVTLSCSQTLNHNVMYWYQQKSSQAPKLLFHYYDKDFNNEADTPDNFQSRRPNTSFCFLDIRSPGLGDTAMYLCATSRDQTALPHPGELFFGEGSRLTVL.

The sample holds a few counts of this clone. The rearrangement joins TRBV4-1 to TRBJ2-7; TRBD2 matches 7 bases. In germline, CDR1 is MGHRA, CDR2 YSYEKL. The CDR3 is 13 residues long. Germline trimming cut 6 bases from V and 10 bases from J; bases unmatched to any gene: 12. This CDR3 reads CASRQQAGENQYF. DNA of the CDR3: TGCGCCAGCAGACAACAGGCGGGAGAGAATCAGTACTTC.

This chain uses TRBV29-1 with TRBJ1-1; possible D gene TRBD1, 5 bases. Trimming shortened V by 5 bases and J by 4 bases, and 11 bases separated the two germline ends. The CDR3 runs to 12 residues. Germline CDR1 is SQVTM and CDR2 is ANQGSEA. CDR3 loop: CSVRGSGTEAFF. The CDR3 DNA sequence: TGCAGCGTTAGGGGCTCGGGCACTGAAGCTTTCTTT.